Below, 16 T cell receptor beta chains from the same sample are listed, as sequenced in a study of blood T cell repertoires in COVID-19. Generated by immunoSEQ multiplex PCR, the TCRdb table keeps only in-frame clones and is missing some. The table has fewer than 75,000 clones, around 92% seen once. The sample comprised peripheral blood. Receptors originate from a man aged 55 to 70 with acute or convalescent COVID-19.

J is TRBJ1-3 and V is TRBV10-1, with 8 positions matching TRBD1. CDR1 and CDR2 (germline): WNHNN, SYGVQD (reference sequence). CDR3 length: 16 amino acids. V shed 3 bases, J shed 4 bases, and the junction held 8 bases outside the gene matches. The CDR3 here is CASSDTGQGAGNTIYF. The CDR3 coding sequence is TGCGCCAGCAGTGATACCGGACAGGGAGCAGGAAACACCATATATTTT.

The V and J genes are TRBV5-1 and TRBJ2-7; 7 bases map to TRBD2. This CDR3 spans 13 amino acids. Per germline, CDR1 SGHRS and CDR2 YFSETQ. With V trimmed by 5 bases and J by 3 bases, 5 bases remained unmatched. CDR3 protein: CASRFWGGYEQYF. In DNA form, the CDR3 reads TGCGCCAGCAGATTTTGGGGGGGCTACGAGCAGTACTTC.

The gene calls are TRBV10-3 and TRBJ2-3; D is possibly TRBD1 (6 bases). Deletions cut 3 bases from V and 2 bases from J, with 21 bases between. The length of the CDR3 is 18 residues. CDR1 and CDR2 (germline): ENHRY, SYGVKD. DNA for the CDR3: TGTGCCATCAGTGACATTCGAAGGTCAGGGGTTACCACAGATACGCAGTATTTT. Protein product: CAISDIRRSGVTTDTQYF.

The chain couples TRBV7-9 to TRBJ2-1, with TRBD2 as a possible D gene (6 bases). The CDR3 has 15 residues. Germline CDR1 and CDR2: SEHNR and FQNEAQ (reference sequence). Trimming cost V 5 bases and J 5 bases, with 16 bases left between them. The CDR3 DNA is TGTGCCAGCAGCAACCGGGAGCTAAGACACAATGAGCAGTTCTTC. Residues: CASSNRELRHNEQFF.

The chain is built from TRBV10-3 and TRBJ2-7; 11 positions match TRBD1. The germline gives CDR1 ENHRY, CDR2 SYGVKD. CDR3 length: 14 residues. J gave up 2 bases and V 10 bases, and 7 bases lay outside the gene matches. The CDR3 reads CATRTGGQAYEQYF. The DNA for the CDR3 is TGTGCCACCCGGACAGGGGGCCAAGCCTACGAGCAGTACTTC.

This clone is a singleton in its sample. The rearrangement links TRBV2 to TRBJ2-2; possibly TRBD2 for D (5 bases). V lost 7 bases, J lost 2 bases, and 26 bases lay in between. CDR1 and CDR2 from the germline V gene are SNHLY and FYNNEI. The CDR3 consists of 19 residues. The chain's CDR3 is CASTDWARPTKKNTGELFF. In DNA form, the CDR3 reads TGTGCCAGCACGGACTGGGCAAGACCCACTAAAAAAAACACCGGGGAGCTGTTTTTT.

The count of this clone is one. The chain is built from TRBV2 and TRBJ2-7; TRBD1 is a possible D gene (6 bases). The germline V gene has CDR1 SNHLY and CDR2 FYNNEI. This CDR3 has 14 amino acids. V was clipped by 6 bases and J by 0 bases, with 12 bases between them. CDR3 in DNA: TGTGCCAGCAGGGATACAGGGAGCTCCTACGAGCAGTACTTC. Its translation is CASRDTGSSYEQYF.

This rearrangement joins TRBV19 to TRBJ2-5; D is perhaps TRBD2 (6 bases). The V gene's germline CDR1 is LNHDA and CDR2 SQIVND (reference sequence). Trimming cost V 3 bases and J 5 bases, with 13 bases left between them. The CDR3 has 14 residues. CDR3 in amino acids: CASSIGGRRETQYF. As DNA, the CDR3 is TGTGCCAGTAGTATCGGGGGAAGAAGGGAGACCCAGTACTTC.

The V call is TRBV25-1, the J call TRBJ1-6; D not certain. V was trimmed by 3 bases and J by 5 bases, leaving 17 bases between them. Per germline, CDR1 MGHDK and CDR2 SYGVNS. The CDR3 runs 17 residues. In nucleotides, the CDR3 is TGTGCCAGCAGTGATACTGTCGACAATCTGAATAATTCACCCCTCCACTTT. Its translation: CASSDTVDNLNNSPLHF.

The chain carries TRBV7-3 and TRBJ2-5; the D gene is possibly TRBD1 (6 bases). This CDR3 spans 14 amino acids. In germline, CDR1 is SGHTA, CDR2 FQGTGA. V lost 1 base and J 5 bases, leaving 11 bases between the germline ends. The CDR3 protein is CASSLRGQAETQYF. The CDR3 DNA follows: TGTGCCAGCAGCTTAAGGGGGCAGGCGGAGACCCAGTACTTC.

This clone was seen once. The chain is built from TRBV5-1 and TRBJ2-2, with a weak D call TRBD1 (5 bases). The CDR3 sequence is 15 residues long. Trimming removed 4 bases from V and 5 bases from J, with 15 bases in between. Germline loops: CDR1 SGHRS, CDR2 YFSETQ. CDR3 DNA: TGCGCCAGCAGCCCCGACTTAGCAGGGACCGGGGAGCTGTTTTTT. Residues: CASSPDLAGTGELFF.

The chain employs TRBV27 and TRBJ1-1; the D is unclear. The V gene lost 2 bases and the J gene lost 5 bases, with 21 bases spanning the gap. Per the germline V gene, CDR1 is MNHEY and CDR2 is SMNVEV (reference sequence). This CDR3 comprises 17 residues. The CDR3 sequence: CASSLTPGNRYRTEAFF. DNA for the CDR3: TGTGCCAGCAGTTTAACCCCGGGGAATCGGTATAGGACTGAAGCTTTCTTT.

The J gene is TRBJ2-1, the V gene TRBV19; 7 bases match TRBD2. J gave up 8 bases and V 3 bases, and 13 bases lay outside the gene matches. Germline lookup yields CDR1 LNHDA and CDR2 SQIVND (reference sequence). The length of the CDR3 is 16 residues. CDR3 in amino acids: CASSILGGGKNYEQFF. CDR3 nucleotides: TGTGCCAGTAGTATCCTTGGGGGGGGAAAGAATTATGAGCAGTTCTTC.

The gene calls are TRBV13 and TRBJ2-2; no reliable D call. This CDR3 has 12 amino acids. V was cut by 5 bases and J by 5 bases, with 6 bases left in between. From germline, CDR1 is PRHDT and CDR2 FYEKMQ (reference sequence). The CDR3, as DNA: TGTGCCAGCAGCCCCCGGACCGGGGAGCTGTTTTTT. Protein: CASSPRTGELFF.

The rearrangement links TRBV3-1 (or the pseudogene TRBV3-2) to TRBJ1-3; D is possibly TRBD1 (5 bases). The V end lost 4 bases, the J end lost 4 bases, and 14 bases lay between the germline ends. This CDR3 contains 15 residues. Germline lookup yields CDR1 LGHDT and CDR2 YNNKEL (reference sequence). The CDR3 DNA follows: TGTGCCAGCAGCCGTCGACAGTCTGGGGGAAACACCATATATTTT. Translated: CASSRRQSGGNTIYF.

The V gene is TRBV5-5, the J gene TRBJ2-7; a weak D match, TRBD1 (6 bases). Trimming stripped 5 bases from V and 5 bases from J, with 23 bases between. The CDR3 runs to 16 residues. The germline V gene has CDR1 SGHKS and CDR2 YYEKEE (reference sequence). Written as DNA, the CDR3 is TGTGCCAGCAGACTCCCCCAGGGGCTTCTCTGGAACGAGCAGTACTTC. Its translation: CASRLPQGLLWNEQYF.